Below, one T cell receptor beta chain is given with its context. The data belong to a study of blood T cell repertoires in COVID-19. Study overall: T cells, B-cell-depleted T cells, or PBMCs provided the cDNA or gDNA that served as material.

As originally analysed: Amplified reference gene primers provided the basis for estimating nucleated cell counts. Profiling relied on immunoSEQ multiplex PCR, and the TCRdb table lists in-frame clones only, not all of them. V and J calls and clone size follow that table, whereas D and trimming were derived from the DNA. The sample shows 200,000 to 250,000 clones, approximately 80% of them seen only once. The CDR3 extends over 17 amino acids. V was pared by 1 base and J by 4 bases, with 6 bases of the junction left unmatched. Germline V gene data show CDR1 as KGHDR and CDR2 as SFDVKD. The chain combines TRBV24-1 with TRBJ2-5; 12 nucleotides match TRBD2. The sequence derives from a woman of 80 years or more with acute or convalescent COVID-19. Sequencing was carried out using peripheral blood. CDR3: CATSDFAGLAGRETQYF. CDR3 bases: TGTGCCACCAGTGATTTCGCTGGACTAGCGGGAAGAGAGACCCAGTACTTC.